Listed below are T cell receptor beta chains from one sample, sequenced in a study of Graves' ophthalmopathy and Graves' hyperthyroidism. MiXCR was run by TCRdb on the multiplex PCR reads, yielding one entry per CDR3 protein. The table records 200,000 to 300,000 distinct CDR3 sequences, around 50% of them present only once. Sequencing was performed on peripheral blood. These receptors were collected from an adult man with Graves' ophthalmopathy. Each CDR3 is given with its conserved first and last residue. A D gene is named only where the DNA matches it firmly. Not every row has a clone size; where given, it reads once, few, many or a size class.

d_call,clone_size,v_call,j_call,cdr3_aa,cdr3_nt
.,.,TRBV10-3,TRBJ2-7,CASSLWSTYSYEQYF,TGTGCCAGCAGTTTATGGAGCACCTACTCCTACGAGCAGTACTTC
.,.,TRBV10-3,TRBJ2-7,CAISERVSF,TGTGCCATCAGTGAGAGGGTTTCCTTT
TRBD1,.,TRBV12-3/TRBV12-4,TRBJ1-2,CASSMSRDSINYGYTF,TGTGCCAGCAGTATGTCGCGGGACAGCATCAACTATGGCTACACCTTC
TRBD2,.,TRBV7-2,TRBJ2-2,CASSPLAGGSTTGELFF,TGTGCCAGCAGCCCTCTAGCGGGGGGGTCGACTACCGGGGAGCTGTTTTTT
TRBD1,few,TRBV29-1,TRBJ1-4,CSVRQGTSGKLFF,TGCAGCGTCCGACAGGGGACGAGTGGAAAACTGTTTTTT
TRBD2,.,TRBV12-3/TRBV12-4,TRBJ2-7,CASSSGLADYEQYF,TGTGCCAGCAGTTCGGGACTAGCGGACTACGAGCAGTACTTC
TRBD2,.,TRBV19,TRBJ2-7,CASGISGRSYEQYF,TGTGCCAGTGGTATTAGCGGGAGGTCCTACGAGCAGTACTTC
TRBD2,.,TRBV2,TRBJ2-5,CASSPGGRGETQYF,TGTGCCAGTTCCCCGGGAGGGCGAGGGGAGACCCAGTACTTC
.,.,TRBV7-3,TRBJ2-2,CASSLLANTGKLFF,TGTGCCAGCAGCTTACTAGCGAACACCGGGAAGCTGTTTTTT
TRBD1,.,TRBV14,TRBJ1-1,CASSRDRGRGTEAFF,TGTGCCAGCAGCCGGGACAGGGGCCGAGGGACTGAAGCTTTCTTT
TRBD1,few,TRBV7-8,TRBJ1-1,CASSRDRGIEAFF,TGTGCCAGCAGCCGCGACAGGGGGATTGAAGCTTTCTTT
TRBD1,.,TRBV29-1,TRBJ1-2,CSVERTGGDYGYTF,TGCAGCGTTGAACGGACAGGGGGCGACTATGGCTACACCTTC
.,.,TRBV4-1,TRBJ1-5,CASSQERLGRTVNQPQHF,TGCGCCAGCAGCCAAGAGCGCTTGGGGAGAACAGTCAATCAGCCCCAGCATTTT
.,.,TRBV10-3,TRBJ2-7,CASSPLPHEQYF,TGTGCCAGCAGCCCCCTTCCCCACGAGCAGTACTTC
.,.,TRBV10-2,TRBJ2-7,CASSVVEGSYEQYF,TGTGCCAGCAGCGTGGTGGAGGGGTCCTACGAGCAGTACTTC
TRBD1,many,TRBV20-1,TRBJ1-2,CSARDTGGAYGYTF,TGCAGTGCTAGAGATACAGGGGGCGCCTATGGCTACACCTTC
.,.,TRBV11-3,TRBJ2-2,CASSLMAYTGELFF,TGTGCCAGCAGCTTAATGGCATACACCGGGGAGCTGTTTTTT
.,.,TRBV6-2/TRBV6-3,TRBJ1-6,CASSPPTGRESPLHF,TGTGCCAGCAGCCCCCCGACAGGCAGAGAATCACCCCTCCACTTT
.,.,TRBV2,TRBJ2-5,CASSRTQGTQYF,TGTGCCAGCAGCCGGACCCAAGGGACCCAGTACTTC
TRBD1,.,TRBV3-1,TRBJ2-5,CASSQTTGVAETQYF,TGTGCCAGCAGCCAAACTACAGGGGTGGCGGAGACCCAGTACTTC
TRBD2,.,TRBV5-1,TRBJ2-5,CASSLDYGLADQETQYF,TGTGCCAGCAGCTTAGACTATGGTCTAGCGGATCAAGAGACCCAGTACTTC
.,.,TRBV7-8,TRBJ1-5,CASSPARVHHSPQHF,TGTGCCAGCAGCCCGGCTAGGGTCCATCATTCGCCCCAGCATTTT
.,few,TRBV24-1,TRBJ1-2,CATSDTGFGYGYTF,TGTGCCACCAGTGATACAGGGTTTGGCTATGGCTACACCTTC
.,.,TRBV2,TRBJ1-4,CASSLGPAVGEEKLFF,TGTGCCAGCAGTTTAGGGCCAGCGGTCGGGGAAGAAAAACTGTTTTTT
.,few,TRBV6-1,TRBJ1-2,CASRADTFNYGYTF,TGTGCCAGCAGGGCGGACACCTTTAACTATGGCTACACCTTC
.,few,TRBV27,TRBJ1-2,CASSSVRDYGYTF,TGTGCCAGCAGTTCGGTCCGTGACTATGGCTACACCTTC
TRBD2,.,TRBV12-3/TRBV12-4,TRBJ2-7,CASTPGLAGVYEQYF,TGTGCCAGCACTCCCGGACTAGCGGGAGTCTACGAGCAGTACTTC
TRBD1,.,TRBV5-8,TRBJ1-4,CASSNGTGTEKLFF,TGTGCCAGCAGCAACGGGACAGGGACCGAAAAACTGTTTTTT
.,.,TRBV2,TRBJ2-2,CASRPDGAGELFF,TGTGCCAGCAGGCCCGACGGCGCCGGGGAGCTGTTTTTT
TRBD1,.,TRBV29-1,TRBJ2-3,CSANRDRGAQYF,TGCAGCGCGAACCGGGACAGGGGTGCGCAGTATTTT
TRBD1,.,TRBV7-6,TRBJ2-7,CASSPPDRVYEQYF,TGTGCCAGCAGCCCGCCGGACAGGGTCTACGAGCAGTACTTC
.,.,TRBV10-3,TRBJ2-7,CASMGRGGHEQYF,TGTGCCAGCATGGGAAGGGGGGGCCACGAGCAGTACTTC
.,.,TRBV4-1,TRBJ1-2,CASSQDKGFYGYTF,TGCGCCAGCAGCCAAGATAAGGGTTTCTATGGCTACACCTTC
.,many,TRBV7-2,TRBJ2-6,CASSVYRAGANVLTF,TGTGCCAGCAGCGTTTACAGGGCTGGGGCCAACGTCCTGACTTTC
.,few,TRBV28,TRBJ2-7,CASSSGSSEQYF,TGTGCCAGCAGTTCAGGGTCGTCCGAGCAGTACTTC
.,.,TRBV20-1,TRBJ2-6,CSARGGAWANVLTF,TGCAGTGCTAGAGGAGGGGCCTGGGCCAACGTCCTGACTTTC
.,few,TRBV7-2,TRBJ1-2,CASSLLTANYGYTF,TGTGCCAGCAGCTTACTGACAGCGAACTATGGCTACACCTTC
.,many,TRBV7-9,TRBJ1-1,CASSLAEGTEAFF,TGTGCCAGCAGCTTAGCGGAGGGGACTGAAGCTTTCTTT
.,.,TRBV24-1,TRBJ2-2,CATSAQNTGELFF,TGTGCCACCAGTGCCCAGAACACCGGGGAGCTGTTTTTT
.,.,TRBV9,TRBJ2-7,CASSADIYEQYF,TGTGCCAGCAGCGCGGACATTTACGAGCAGTACTTC
.,.,TRBV4-1,TRBJ1-2,CASSQVESYGYTF,TGCGCCAGCAGCCAAGTCGAAAGCTATGGCTACACCTTC
.,.,TRBV10-3,TRBJ1-5,CAISLGQSNQPQHF,TGTGCCATCAGTTTAGGACAGAGCAATCAGCCCCAGCATTTT
.,few,TRBV7-3,TRBJ1-2,CASSSTDRILTYGYTF,TGTGCCAGCAGCTCCACGGACAGAATCCTTACTTATGGCTACACCTTC
.,.,TRBV2,TRBJ1-2,CASSAGLGGYTF,TGTGCCAGCAGTGCGGGGTTGGGAGGCTACACCTTC
.,.,TRBV5-1,TRBJ2-7,CASSFGDEQYF,TGCGCCAGCAGCTTTGGGGACGAGCAGTACTTC
.,.,TRBV7-2,TRBJ1-5,CASSLDSFKDQPQHF,TGTGCCAGCTCTCTCGACAGTTTTAAGGATCAGCCCCAGCATTTT
.,few,TRBV5-8,TRBJ2-5,CASSSIGGGGRETQYF,TGCGCCAGCAGCTCCATAGGAGGGGGCGGACGAGAGACCCAGTACTTC
TRBD1,few,TRBV7-3,TRBJ2-5,CASSLTGQGKTQYF,TGTGCCAGCAGCTTAACGGGACAGGGGAAGACCCAGTACTTC
.,.,TRBV12-3/TRBV12-4,TRBJ1-2,CASSFQGPYGYTF,TGTGCCAGCAGTTTTCAGGGGCCCTATGGCTACACCTTC
.,few,TRBV7-3,TRBJ1-1,CASSLGLPLLNTEAFF,TGTGCCAGCAGCTTGGGCCTTCCGTTACTGAACACTGAAGCTTTCTTT